These 8 T cell receptor beta chains were sequenced from one sample in a study of blood T cell repertoires in COVID-19. TCRdb's table, derived via immunoSEQ multiplex PCR, lists solely in-frame clones and lacks some. The sample lists about 500,000 clones, about 90% occurring once. The source material was PBMCs or T cells enriched from blood (not recorded which). These TCRs come from a woman between 18 and 29 years old who had recovered from COVID-19.

The chain joins TRBV27 to TRBJ2-2, with 12 bases aligning to TRBD2. Losses at the gene ends were 2 bases for V and 2 bases for J; bases not matched to a gene: 3. Looked up from germline, CDR1 is MNHEY and CDR2 is SMNVEV (reference sequence). The CDR3 extends over 17 amino acids. CDR3 DNA sequence: TGTGCCAGCAGTTTAATACTAGCGGGGGGCAACACCGGGGAGCTGTTTTTT. This gives the protein CASSLILAGGNTGELFF.

V is TRBV5-5 and J is TRBJ1-6; TRBD1 might be the D (5 bases). Germline CDR1 reads SGHKS; CDR2 reads YYEKEE (reference sequence). V lost 2 bases and J 4 bases, leaving 10 bases between the germline ends. The CDR3 sequence is 15 residues long. For the CDR3, the DNA is TGTGCCAGCAGCTTTGACACAGGATATAATTCACCCCTCCACTTT. Translated, it gives CASSFDTGYNSPLHF. The full variable domain, with the rest looked up from reference TRBV5-5 and TRBJ1-6, is DAGVTQSPTHLIKTRGQQVTLRCSPISGHKSVSWYQQVLGQGPQFIFQYYEKEERGRGNFPDRFSARQFPNYSSELNVNALLLGDSALYLCASSFDTGYNSPLHFGNGTRLTVT.

This chain links TRBV6-6 with TRBJ2-7; no definite D call. The V end was cut by 8 bases, the J end by 3 bases, with 8 bases between. The CDR3 is 11 residues long. The germline V gene encodes CDR1 MNHNY and CDR2 SVGAGI (reference sequence). The CDR3 coding sequence is TGTGCCAGCTCCAGATTCTACGAGCAGTACTTC. Protein product: CASSRFYEQYF.

V and J are TRBV9 and TRBJ2-2; the D is unclear. V shed 0 bases and J shed 6 bases, with 9 bases lying between them. Germline CDR1 SGDLS, CDR2 YYNGEE. The CDR3 totals 14 residues. The CDR3 here is CASSVVDWAGELFF. In DNA form, the CDR3 reads TGTGCCAGCAGCGTAGTTGACTGGGCCGGGGAGCTGTTTTTT.

The sample holds one count of this clone. This rearrangement joins TRBV5-1 to TRBJ2-1; TRBD2 matches at 10 bases. Germline V gives CDR1 SGHRS, CDR2 YFSETQ. The J segment lost 10 bases and the V segment lost 1 base, leaving 8 bases of the junction unmatched. The CDR3 loop spans 15 amino acids. The chain's CDR3 is CASSLYPAGGKEQFF. The CDR3 nucleotides read TGCGCCAGCAGCTTGTATCCAGCGGGGGGGAAAGAGCAGTTCTTC.

The chain links TRBV27 to TRBJ1-4; possible D gene TRBD1, 5 bases. The V and J ends lost 6 bases and 7 bases respectively, with 15 bases between them. The CDR3 is made up of 14 amino acids. CDR1 and CDR2 (germline): MNHEY, SMNVEV (reference sequence). The CDR3: CASSLSGESEKLFF. CDR3 DNA sequence: TGTGCCAGCAGCCTCTCGGGGGAGAGTGAAAAACTGTTTTTT. The variable domain in full, with the rest retrieved from reference TRBV27 and TRBJ1-4, is EAQVTQNPRYLITVTGKKLTVTCSQNMNHEYMSWYRQDPGLGLRQIYYSMNVEVTDKGDVPEGYKVSRKEKRNFPLILESPSPNQTSLYFCASSLSGESEKLFFGSGTQLSVL.

This clone was found once. The chain combines TRBV12-3 or TRBV12-4 with TRBJ1-5; D is unclear. The CDR3 length is 12 residues. V was pared by 4 bases and J by 9 bases, with 10 bases between. The CDR3 coding sequence is TGTGCCAGCAGTTCCGATGGGAGGCCCCAGCATTTT. It yields the protein CASSSDGRPQHF.

The CDR3 region is CASSQAGEETQYF. CDR3 DNA sequence: TGTGCCAGCAGCCAAGCGGGGGAAGAGACCCAGTACTTC. This chain uses TRBV4-2 with TRBJ2-5; TRBD2 is a possible D gene (6 bases). Trimming shortened V by 1 base and J by 3 bases, and 6 bases separated the two germline ends. Looked up from germline, CDR1 is LGHNA and CDR2 is YNFKEQ. The CDR3 is made up of 13 amino acids.